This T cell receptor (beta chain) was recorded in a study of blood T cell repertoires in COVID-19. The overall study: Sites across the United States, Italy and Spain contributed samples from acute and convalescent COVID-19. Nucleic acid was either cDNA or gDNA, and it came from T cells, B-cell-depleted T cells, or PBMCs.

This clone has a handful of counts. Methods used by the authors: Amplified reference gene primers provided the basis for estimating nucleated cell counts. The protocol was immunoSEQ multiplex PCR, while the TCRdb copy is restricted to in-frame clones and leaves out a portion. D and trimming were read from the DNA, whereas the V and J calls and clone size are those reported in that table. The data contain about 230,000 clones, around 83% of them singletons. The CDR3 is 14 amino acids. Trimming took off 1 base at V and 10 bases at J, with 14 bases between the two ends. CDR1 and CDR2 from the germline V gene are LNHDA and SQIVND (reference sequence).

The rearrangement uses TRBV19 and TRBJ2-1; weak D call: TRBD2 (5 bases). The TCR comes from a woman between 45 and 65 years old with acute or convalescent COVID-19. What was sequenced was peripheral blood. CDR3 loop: CASSIVAEGGEQFF. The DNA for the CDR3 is TGTGCCAGTAGTATAGTTGCGGAAGGCGGGGAGCAGTTCTTC.